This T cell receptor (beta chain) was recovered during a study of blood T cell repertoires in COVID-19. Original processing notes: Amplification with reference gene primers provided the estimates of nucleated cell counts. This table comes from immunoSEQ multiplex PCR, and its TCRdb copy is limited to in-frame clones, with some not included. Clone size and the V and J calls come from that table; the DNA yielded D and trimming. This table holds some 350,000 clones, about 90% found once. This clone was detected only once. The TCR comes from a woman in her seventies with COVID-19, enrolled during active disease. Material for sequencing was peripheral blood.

CDR3 sequence (DNA): TGTGCCAGCAGTCCGCGGACAGGCGTCTACTCCTATAATTCACCCCTCCACTTT. As protein: CASSPRTGVYSYNSPLHF. The gene calls are TRBV6-6 and TRBJ1-6; 7 bases line up with TRBD1. J lost 0 bases, V lost 5 bases, and 10 bases had no gene match. This CDR3 has 18 residues. CDR1 MNHNY and CDR2 SVGAGI come from the germline V gene (reference sequence).